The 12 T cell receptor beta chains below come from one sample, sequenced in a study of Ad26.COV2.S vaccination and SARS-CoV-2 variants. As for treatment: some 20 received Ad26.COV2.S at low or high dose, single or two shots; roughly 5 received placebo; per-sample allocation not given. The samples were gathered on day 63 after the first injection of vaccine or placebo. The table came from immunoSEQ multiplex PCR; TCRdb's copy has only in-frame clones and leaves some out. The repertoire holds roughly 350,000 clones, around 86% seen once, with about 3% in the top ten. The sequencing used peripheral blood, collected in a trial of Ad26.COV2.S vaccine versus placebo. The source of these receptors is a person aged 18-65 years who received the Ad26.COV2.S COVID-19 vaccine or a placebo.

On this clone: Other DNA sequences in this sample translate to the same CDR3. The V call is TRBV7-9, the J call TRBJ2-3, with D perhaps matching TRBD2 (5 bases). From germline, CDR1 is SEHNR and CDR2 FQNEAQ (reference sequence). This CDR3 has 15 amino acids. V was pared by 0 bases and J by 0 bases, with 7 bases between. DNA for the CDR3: TGTGCCAGCAGCTTAGCAAGCGGAAGCACAGATACGCAGTATTTT. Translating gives CASSLASGSTDTQYF.

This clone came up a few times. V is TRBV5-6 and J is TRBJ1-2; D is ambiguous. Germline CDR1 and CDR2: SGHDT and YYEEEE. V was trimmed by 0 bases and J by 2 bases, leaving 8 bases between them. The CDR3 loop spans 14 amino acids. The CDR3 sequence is CASSLGRLNYGYTF. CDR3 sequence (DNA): TGTGCCAGCAGCTTGGGTAGGCTGAACTATGGCTACACCTTC.

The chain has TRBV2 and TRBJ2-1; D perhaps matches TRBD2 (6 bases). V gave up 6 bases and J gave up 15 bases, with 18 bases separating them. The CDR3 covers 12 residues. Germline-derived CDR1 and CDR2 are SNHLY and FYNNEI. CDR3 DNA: TGTGCCAGCAGGCTTCTAGCGCCGAAGCGGTTCTTC. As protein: CASRLLAPKRFF.

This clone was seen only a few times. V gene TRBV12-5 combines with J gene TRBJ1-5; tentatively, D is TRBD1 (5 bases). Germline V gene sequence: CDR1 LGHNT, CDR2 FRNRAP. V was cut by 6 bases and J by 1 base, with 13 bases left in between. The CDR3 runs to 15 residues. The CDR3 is CASGPGTASNQPQHF. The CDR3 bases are TGTGCTAGTGGCCCAGGGACGGCAAGCAATCAGCCCCAGCATTTT. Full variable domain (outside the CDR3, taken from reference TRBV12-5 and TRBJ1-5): DARVTQTPRHKVTEMGQEVTMRCQPILGHNTVFWYRQTMMQGLELLAYFRNRAPLDDSGMPKDRFSAEMPDATLATLKIQPSEPRDSAVYFCASGPGTASNQPQHFGDGTRLSIL.

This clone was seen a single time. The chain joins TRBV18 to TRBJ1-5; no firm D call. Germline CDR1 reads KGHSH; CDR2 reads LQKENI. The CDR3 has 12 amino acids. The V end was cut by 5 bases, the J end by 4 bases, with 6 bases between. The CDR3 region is CASSLGNQPQHF. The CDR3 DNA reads TGTGCCAGCTCATTGGGGAATCAGCCCCAGCATTTT.

For the CDR3, the DNA is TGTGCCAGCAGCTTAGGGACAGCATCCGGGGAGCTGTTTTTT. Translating it yields CASSLGTASGELFF. The chain is built from TRBV7-3 and TRBJ2-2; TRBD1 matches 7 bases. The CDR3 covers 14 residues. Germline lookup yields CDR1 SGHTA and CDR2 FQGTGA. After removal of 2 bases from V and 6 bases from J, the junction contained 3 bases not matched to a gene. The entire variable domain, with the rest obtained from reference TRBV7-3 and TRBJ2-2, is as follows: GAGVSQTPSNKVTEKGKYVELRCDPISGHTALYWYRQSLGQGPEFLIYFQGTGAADDSGLPNDRFFAVRPEGSVSTLKIQRTERGDSAVYLCASSLGTASGELFFGEGSRLTVL.

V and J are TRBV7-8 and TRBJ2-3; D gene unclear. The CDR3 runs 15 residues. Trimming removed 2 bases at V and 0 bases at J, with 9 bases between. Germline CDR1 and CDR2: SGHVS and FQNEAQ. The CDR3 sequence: CASSLREGSTDTQYF. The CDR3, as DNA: TGTGCCAGCAGCTTACGAGAAGGAAGCACAGATACGCAGTATTTT.

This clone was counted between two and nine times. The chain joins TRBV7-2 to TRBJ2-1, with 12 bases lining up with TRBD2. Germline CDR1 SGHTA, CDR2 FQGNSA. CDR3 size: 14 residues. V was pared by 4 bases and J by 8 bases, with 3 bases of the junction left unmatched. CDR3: CASSWTSGAYEQFF. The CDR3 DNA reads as TGTGCCAGCAGCTGGACTAGCGGGGCTTATGAGCAGTTCTTC.

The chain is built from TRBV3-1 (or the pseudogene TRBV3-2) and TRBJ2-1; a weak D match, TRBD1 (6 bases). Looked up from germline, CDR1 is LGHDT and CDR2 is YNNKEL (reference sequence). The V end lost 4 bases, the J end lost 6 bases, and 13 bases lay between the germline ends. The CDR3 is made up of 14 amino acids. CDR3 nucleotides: TGTGCCAGCAGCCCGATTACAGGGATCAATGAGCAGTTCTTC. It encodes CASSPITGINEQFF.

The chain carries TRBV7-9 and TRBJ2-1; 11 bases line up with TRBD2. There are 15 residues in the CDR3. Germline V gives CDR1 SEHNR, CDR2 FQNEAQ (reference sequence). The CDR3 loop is CADHDGTSGNNEQFF. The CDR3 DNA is TGTGCTGATCACGATGGGACTAGCGGAAACAATGAGCAGTTCTTC.

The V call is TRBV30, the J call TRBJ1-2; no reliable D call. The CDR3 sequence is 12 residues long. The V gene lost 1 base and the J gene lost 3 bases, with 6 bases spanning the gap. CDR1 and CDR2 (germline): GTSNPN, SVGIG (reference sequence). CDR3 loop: CAWSAADYGYTF. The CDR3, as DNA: TGTGCCTGGAGTGCGGCTGACTATGGCTACACCTTC.

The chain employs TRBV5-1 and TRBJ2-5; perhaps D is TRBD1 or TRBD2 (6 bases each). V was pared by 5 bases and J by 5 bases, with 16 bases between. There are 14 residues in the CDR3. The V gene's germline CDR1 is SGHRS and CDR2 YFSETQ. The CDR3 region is CASSPRGAGETQYF. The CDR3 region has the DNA TGCGCCAGCAGTCCTAGGGGGGCAGGGGAGACCCAGTACTTC.